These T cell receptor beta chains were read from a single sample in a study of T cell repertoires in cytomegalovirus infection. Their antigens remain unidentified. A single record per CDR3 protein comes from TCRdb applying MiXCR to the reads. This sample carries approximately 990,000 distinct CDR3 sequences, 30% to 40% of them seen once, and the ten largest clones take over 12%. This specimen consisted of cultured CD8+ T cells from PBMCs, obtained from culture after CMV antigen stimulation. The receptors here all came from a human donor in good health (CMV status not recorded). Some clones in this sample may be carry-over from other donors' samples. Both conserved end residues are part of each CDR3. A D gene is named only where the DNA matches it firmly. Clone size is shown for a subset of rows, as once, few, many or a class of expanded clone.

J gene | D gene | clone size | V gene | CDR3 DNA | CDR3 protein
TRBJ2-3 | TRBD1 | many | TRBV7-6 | TGTGCCAGCAGCTTGGGACAGGGGGCGGCAGATACGCAGTATTTT | CASSLGQGAADTQYF
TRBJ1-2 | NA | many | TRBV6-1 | TGTGCCAGCAGTGATGGGGGACCGCCTGGGGGCTACACCTTC | CASSDGGPPGGYTF
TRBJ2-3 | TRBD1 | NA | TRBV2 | TGTGCCAGCAGCCAAGGGACAGGGTGGACAGATACGCAGTATTTT | CASSQGTGWTDTQYF
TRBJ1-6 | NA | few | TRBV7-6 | TGTGCCAGCAGCCCTGGAGGGGTTTCACCCCTCCACTTT | CASSPGGVSPLHF
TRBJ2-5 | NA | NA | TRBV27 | TGTGCCAGCAGTTCGGACGGAGCAAAAGAGACCCAGTACTTC | CASSSDGAKETQYF
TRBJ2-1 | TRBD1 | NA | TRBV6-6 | TGTGCCAGCATTCAGGACAGGGGGCGTGATGAGCAGTTCTTC | CASIQDRGRDEQFF
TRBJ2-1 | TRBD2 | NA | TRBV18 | TGTGCCAGCGCCCAACTAGCGGGGGGGCCCAATGAGCAGTTCTTC | CASAQLAGGPNEQFF
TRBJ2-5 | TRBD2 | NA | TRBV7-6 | TGTGCCAGCAGCCCCAAGCGGGGGGGCCGTGAGGAGACCCAGTACTTC | CASSPKRGGREETQYF
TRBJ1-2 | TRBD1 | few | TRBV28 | TGTGCCAGCAGTTATGGACAGGCCTATGGCTACACCTTC | CASSYGQAYGYTF
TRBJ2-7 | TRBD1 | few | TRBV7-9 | TGTGCCAGCAGCTCGGGACAGAGGAACAGCGAGCAGTACTTC | CASSSGQRNSEQYF